A selection of T cell receptor beta chains follows, all from one sample in a study of circulating and synovial CD4+ cells in juvenile arthritis. The table came from immunoSEQ multiplex PCR; TCRdb's copy has only in-frame clones and leaves some out. This table holds about 34,000 clones, roughly 95% found once. Source material: CD4+ T cells from blood. The receptors shown here come from a human donor with juvenile idiopathic arthritis. Both conserved end residues are part of each CDR3. A D gene is named only where the DNA matches it firmly. Only some rows state a clone size, as once, few, many or a class for expanded clones.

TRBJ2-7 | . | TRBD1 | TRBV7-2 | CASSPGTGGYEQYF
TRBJ2-6 | . | . | TRBV2 | CASSVLRDITSGANVLTF
TRBJ2-5 | . | TRBD2 | TRBV7-2 | CASSPGLAGRETQYF
TRBJ2-5 | . | TRBD1 | TRBV6-5 | CASSYSAGTGGETQYF
TRBJ1-5 | . | . | TRBV7-8 | CASSLDRQPNQPQHF
TRBJ2-2 | . | TRBD2 | TRBV18 | CASSPSGGPTGELFF
TRBJ1-4 | . | . | TRBV6-1 | CASRASGGQNEKLFF
TRBJ1-2 | . | . | TRBV7-2 | CASSLENRAGGYTF
TRBJ2-5 | . | TRBD1 | TRBV5-6 | CASSAGQGLGQETQYF
TRBJ2-7 | . | TRBD2 | TRBV7-6 | CASSLELGGLAGGPSYEQYF
TRBJ1-1 | . | TRBD1 | TRBV6-4 | CASSDTGEDTEAFF
TRBJ1-1 | . | . | TRBV9 | CASSAQVNTEAFF
TRBJ2-7 | . | TRBD1 | TRBV30 | CAWRFRDSSYEQYF
TRBJ2-1 | . | . | TRBV4-2 | CASSQVTAGIEQFF
TRBJ1-1 | . | TRBD1 | TRBV30 | CAWNLGDRGTHWAFF
TRBJ2-7 | . | TRBD2 | TRBV5-1 | CASSFTGPGGHEQYF
TRBJ1-2 | . | TRBD1 | TRBV4-2 | CASSQEVGDRTNYGYTF
TRBJ2-3 | . | . | TRBV29-1 | CSAAGLLPTDTQYF
TRBJ2-5 | . | . | TRBV29-1 | CSVRPGEGKAQETQYF
TRBJ1-2 | . | . | TRBV7-9 | CASSLAANYGYTF
TRBJ2-3 | . | TRBD2 | TRBV5-1 | CASSSGLAGVQDTQYF
TRBJ1-2 | . | . | TRBV7-2 | CASSLPGQGYNYGYTF
TRBJ2-7 | . | TRBD1 | TRBV28 | CASSLPGTGGHEQYF
TRBJ2-1 | . | . | TRBV7-3 | CASSQGRLAGNEQFF
TRBJ2-2 | . | . | TRBV9 | CASSAGMGLGAGELFF
TRBJ2-2 | . | . | TRBV5-1 | CASSPSGTGELFF
TRBJ2-7 | . | TRBD1 | TRBV14 | CASSPIGTVYEQYF
TRBJ1-5 | . | . | TRBV19 | CASSNDRNQPQHF
TRBJ1-5 | . | TRBD1 | TRBV5-8 | CASSLRTGYSNQPQHF
TRBJ1-5 | once | TRBD1 | TRBV19 | CASSSPDRESQPQHF
TRBJ1-3 | . | . | TRBV6-5 | CASSLFSGNTIYF
TRBJ2-2 | . | . | TRBV11-2 | CASSLDGSSAGELFF
TRBJ1-2 | . | . | TRBV5-5 | CASSTSGWLGYTF
. | . | TRBD1 | TRBV4-3 | CASSQEQGAHYEQYF
TRBJ1-1 | . | . | TRBV5-5 | CASSLSGNTMNTEAFF
TRBJ2-6 | . | . | TRBV27 | CASSHSGANVLTF
TRBJ2-7 | . | . | TRBV4-2 | CASSQTLSGDSSYEQYF
TRBJ2-7 | . | TRBD1 | TRBV29-1 | CSVAGTVSYEQYF
. | once | . | TRBV29-1 | CSVGGGWGLGGEQYF
TRBJ2-5 | . | . | TRBV27 | CASSSTWRRQETQYF
TRBJ2-2 | . | TRBD2 | TRBV9 | CASSAGYKPGLAGGRTGELFF
TRBJ1-3 | . | TRBD1 | TRBV7-9 | CASSLGQGLNTIYF
TRBJ1-5 | . | . | TRBV5-1 | CASSLESGVNQPQHF
TRBJ2-2 | . | TRBD1 | TRBV2 | CASSGSTGAPTGELFF